The entry that follows covers one TCR beta chain sequence. At one boundary the junction diverges from the germline segment, which might be a read error. These data are taken from a study of blood T cell repertoires in COVID-19. Overall study context: The origin of the acute and convalescent COVID-19 samples was the United States, Italy and Spain. PBMCs, B-cell-depleted T cells, or T cells were the source of the cDNA or gDNA that made up the material.

Per the original methods: From reference gene primer amplification, estimates of nucleated cell counts were derived. Clones were read by immunoSEQ multiplex PCR, and TCRdb kept only the in-frame ones, dropping some. The V and J calls and clone size are taken from that table; D and trimming were inferred from the DNA. Of around 100,000 clones listed, approximately 86% are singletons. This sequence originates from a human donor in a cohort sampled during active COVID-19. Sequencing was done on a sample of peripheral blood.

CDR3 bases: TGTGCTAGCAGCTTAGCCCCGGGACTAGCAGCCAATGAGCAGTTCTTC. The encoded protein is CASSLAPGLAANEQFF. This chain uses TRBV7-7 with TRBJ2-1; the match to TRBD2 covers 9 bases. Germline-derived CDR1 and CDR2 are SSHAT and FNYEAQ (reference sequence). This CDR3 comprises 16 residues.